These 7 T cell receptor beta chains were all obtained from the same sample, sequenced in a study of shared clonotypes between healthy human individuals. Method: immunoSEQ multiplex PCR; TCRdb's copy keeps in-frame clones and lacks some. The table lists about 1.5 million clones, 98% of them singletons. Sequenced input: naive CD4+ T cells sorted from blood. Subset meaning: CD45RA+ positively selected. The receptor set was obtained from a man aged 25 to 45 in good health.

The genes are TRBV29-1 and TRBJ2-1; D is unresolved. The CDR3 spans 12 residues. The germline V gene has CDR1 SQVTM and CDR2 ANQGSEA. Trimming cost V 6 bases and J 5 bases, with 11 bases left between them. The CDR3 region is CSVVHRNNEQFF. The CDR3 DNA reads TGCAGCGTCGTGCACCGAAACAATGAGCAGTTCTTC.

This chain links TRBV29-1 with TRBJ2-5; tentative D call: TRBD1 (6 bases). The CDR3 runs to 13 residues. Germline V lookup: CDR1 SQVTM, CDR2 ANQGSEA. V lost 5 bases, J lost 4 bases, and 14 bases lay in between. CDR3 loop: CSVLGAVGETQYF. The CDR3 DNA reads as TGCAGCGTTTTGGGGGCCGTCGGAGAGACCCAGTACTTC.

A single count supports this clone. The V call is TRBV11-2, the J call TRBJ2-3; weak D call: TRBD2 (5 bases). Germline V CDR1 and CDR2: SGHAT, FQNNGV. The CDR3 runs 17 residues. Deletions cut 2 bases from V and 0 bases from J, with 15 bases between. In DNA form, the CDR3 reads TGTGCCAGCAGCTTATTTCCGCGCGGGTCTAGCACAGATACGCAGTATTTT. As protein: CASSLFPRGSSTDTQYF.

The V and J genes are TRBV25-1 and TRBJ2-5, with 11 bases fitting TRBD1. Germline V gene sequence: CDR1 MGHDK, CDR2 SYGVNS. CDR3 length: 16 amino acids. J was trimmed by 5 bases and V by 6 bases; bases with no gene match: 11. CDR3 coding DNA: TGTGCCAGCAGCTTACATGGACAGGGGGCGGCGGAGACCCAGTACTTC. Protein sequence: CASSLHGQGAAETQYF.

CDR3 region: CASSSGQGVAYEQYF. CDR3 in DNA: TGCGCCAGCAGTTCTGGACAGGGGGTTGCCTACGAGCAGTACTTC. The genes are TRBV10-2 and TRBJ2-7, with TRBD1 matching over 10 bases. The CDR3 is made up of 15 amino acids. Germline CDR1 reads WSHSY; CDR2 reads SAAADI. J gave up 2 bases and V 5 bases, and 6 bases lay outside the gene matches.

The V and J genes are TRBV5-4 and TRBJ2-3; the match to TRBD1 covers 12 bases. The V gene end was trimmed by 5 bases and the J gene end by 4 bases; junction bases not matched to a gene: 8. This CDR3 comprises 16 residues. The V gene's germline CDR1 is SGHNT and CDR2 YYREEE (reference sequence). This CDR3 reads CASSPAGTGGPDTQYF. The CDR3 nucleotides read TGTGCCAGCAGTCCCGCCGGGACAGGGGGCCCAGATACGCAGTATTTT.

The V gene is TRBV10-2, the J gene TRBJ2-5, with D tentatively TRBD1 (5 bases). The CDR3 covers 13 residues. Looked up from germline, CDR1 is WSHSY and CDR2 is SAAADI. With 4 bases removed from V and 1 base from J, the gap between germline ends came to 7 bases. The CDR3 spells CASSGQLQETQYF. CDR3 nucleotide sequence: TGCGCCAGCAGTGGACAGCTCCAAGAGACCCAGTACTTC.